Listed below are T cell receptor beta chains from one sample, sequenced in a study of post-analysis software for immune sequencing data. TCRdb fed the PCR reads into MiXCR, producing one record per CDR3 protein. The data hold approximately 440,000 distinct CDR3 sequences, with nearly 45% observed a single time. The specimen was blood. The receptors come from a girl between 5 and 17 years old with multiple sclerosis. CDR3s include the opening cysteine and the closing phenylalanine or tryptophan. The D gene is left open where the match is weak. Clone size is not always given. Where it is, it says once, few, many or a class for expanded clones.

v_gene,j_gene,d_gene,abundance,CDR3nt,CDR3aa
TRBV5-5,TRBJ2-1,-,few,TGTGCCAGCAGCTTTTTCAGGGAAAACAATGAGCAGTTCTTC,CASSFFRENNEQFF
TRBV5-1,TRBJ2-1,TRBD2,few,TGCGCCAGCAGCTTGGAATACCGGACTAGCGGGCCCTACAATGAGCAGTTCTTC,CASSLEYRTSGPYNEQFF
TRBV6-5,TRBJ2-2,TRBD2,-,TGTGCCAGCACCCCCAGCGGGAGTTCCGGGGAGCTGTTTTTT,CASTPSGSSGELFF
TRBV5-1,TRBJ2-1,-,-,TGCGCCAGCAGCCCACAAGTCGAGATTGAGCAGTTCTTC,CASSPQVEIEQFF
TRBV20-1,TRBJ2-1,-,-,TGCAGTGTTTCCCTTTACTACAATGAGCAGTTCTTC,CSVSLYYNEQFF
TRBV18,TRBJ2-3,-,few,TGTGCCAGCTCACCACAAGCCCTAACAGATACGCAGTATTTT,CASSPQALTDTQYF
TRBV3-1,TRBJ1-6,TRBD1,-,TGTGCCAGCAGCCAAAATCGGGGACAGGGCAATTCACCCCTCCACTTT,CASSQNRGQGNSPLHF
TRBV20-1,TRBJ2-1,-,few,TGCAGTGCTAGCGGAGGCAACAATGAGCAGTTCTTC,CSASGGNNEQFF
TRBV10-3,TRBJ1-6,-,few,TGTGCCATCAGTGAGTCCGCGAACACCAACGGCTCACCCCTCCACTTT,CAISESANTNGSPLHF
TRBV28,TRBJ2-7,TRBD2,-,TGTGCCAGCACCACCTCCGGGACTAGCGTTCGGTACTACGAGCAGTACTTC,CASTTSGTSVRYYEQYF
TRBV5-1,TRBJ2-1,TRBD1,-,TGCGCCAGCGGCTTGGGACAGGGGCTCAATGAGCAGTTCTTC,CASGLGQGLNEQFF
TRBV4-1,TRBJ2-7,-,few,TGCGCCAGCAGCCAAGGTGGACCGTCCAACTACGAGCAGTACTTC,CASSQGGPSNYEQYF
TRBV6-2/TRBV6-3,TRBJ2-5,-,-,TGTGCCAGCAGCTCAACAGGCTCCCAAGAGACCCAGTACTTC,CASSSTGSQETQYF